This is a list of T cell receptor beta chains from one sample in a study of blood T cells in healthy people across ages. TCRdb reprocessed the 5' RACE reads via MiXCR and lists one record per CDR3 protein. The data contain approximately 1,000,000 distinct CDR3 sequences, about two fifths of them singletons. Sequenced material: blood. Receptors were obtained from a man younger than 30 in good health. Both conserved end residues are part of each CDR3. The D gene is left open where the match is weak. The size of a clone is reported for some rows only, either as once, few or many, or as a class for expanded clones.

j_call: TRBJ1-2
cdr3_length: 13
d_call: NA
clone_size: few
v_call: TRBV6-6
cdr3_aa: CASSPPGGFGYTF
cdr3_nt: TGTGCCAGCAGTCCCCCGGGGGGTTTTGGCTACACCTTC

j_call: TRBJ1-3
cdr3_length: 17
d_call: TRBD1
clone_size: NA
v_call: TRBV20-1
cdr3_aa: CSAEGQGARDSGNTIYF
cdr3_nt: TGCAGTGCGGAGGGACAGGGGGCGCGGGACTCTGGAAACACCATATATTTT

j_call: TRBJ2-2
cdr3_length: 14
d_call: TRBD1
clone_size: many
v_call: TRBV11-1
cdr3_aa: CASSQGQVIGELFF
cdr3_nt: TGTGCCAGCAGTCAGGGACAGGTGATCGGGGAGCTGTTTTTT

j_call: TRBJ2-1
cdr3_length: 15
d_call: NA
clone_size: few
v_call: TRBV28
cdr3_aa: CASAQTGLGYNEQFF
cdr3_nt: TGTGCCAGCGCTCAAACAGGTTTGGGCTACAATGAGCAGTTCTTC

j_call: TRBJ2-1
cdr3_length: 15
d_call: NA
clone_size: few
v_call: TRBV2
cdr3_aa: CASRPGLPSGNEQFF
cdr3_nt: TGTGCCAGCCGGCCTGGCCTACCCTCGGGGAATGAGCAGTTCTTC

j_call: TRBJ2-7
cdr3_length: 13
d_call: NA
clone_size: NA
v_call: TRBV20-1
cdr3_aa: CSASDRLTYEQYF
cdr3_nt: TGCAGTGCTTCAGACAGGCTAACCTACGAGCAGTACTTC

j_call: TRBJ1-2
cdr3_length: 13
d_call: NA
clone_size: few
v_call: TRBV20-1
cdr3_aa: CSAGVSGDYGYTF
cdr3_nt: TGCAGTGCGGGCGTTTCGGGGGACTATGGCTACACCTTC

j_call: TRBJ2-1
cdr3_length: 15
d_call: NA
clone_size: NA
v_call: TRBV7-2
cdr3_aa: CASSLGPASYNEQFF
cdr3_nt: TGTGCCAGCAGCTTAGGTCCTGCCTCCTACAATGAGCAGTTCTTC

j_call: TRBJ1-1
cdr3_length: 14
d_call: NA
clone_size: NA
v_call: TRBV5-6
cdr3_aa: CASSLSSPNTEAFF
cdr3_nt: TGTGCCAGCAGCTTGAGCAGCCCTAACACTGAAGCTTTCTTT

j_call: TRBJ1-1
cdr3_length: 14
d_call: NA
clone_size: NA
v_call: TRBV5-1
cdr3_aa: CASSLAGSDTEAFF
cdr3_nt: TGCGCCAGCAGCTTGGCCGGGTCGGACACTGAAGCTTTCTTT

j_call: TRBJ2-5
cdr3_length: 15
d_call: TRBD2
clone_size: NA
v_call: TRBV20-1
cdr3_aa: CSARILAGGQETQYF
cdr3_nt: TGCAGTGCTAGAATACTAGCGGGGGGCCAAGAGACCCAGTACTTC

j_call: TRBJ2-1
cdr3_length: 15
d_call: NA
clone_size: once
v_call: TRBV7-2
cdr3_aa: CASSFTRDSYNEQFF
cdr3_nt: TGTGCCAGCAGCTTCACCAGGGACTCCTACAATGAGCAGTTCTTC

j_call: TRBJ2-7
cdr3_length: 18
d_call: NA
clone_size: few
v_call: TRBV4-3
cdr3_aa: CASSQDRVIGNGAYEQYF
cdr3_nt: TGCGCCAGCAGCCAAGATCGGGTCATAGGGAACGGTGCCTACGAGCAGTACTTC

j_call: TRBJ2-1
cdr3_length: 12
d_call: NA
clone_size: NA
v_call: TRBV9
cdr3_aa: CASSVVGHEQFF
cdr3_nt: TGTGCCAGCAGCGTAGTGGGCCATGAGCAGTTCTTC

j_call: TRBJ1-1
cdr3_length: 12
d_call: NA
clone_size: few
v_call: TRBV6-2/TRBV6-3
cdr3_aa: CASSYPDTEAFF
cdr3_nt: TGTGCCAGCAGTTACCCGGACACTGAAGCTTTCTTT

j_call: TRBJ2-2
cdr3_length: 16
d_call: NA
clone_size: NA
v_call: TRBV4-3
cdr3_aa: CASSPGILGDTGELFF
cdr3_nt: TGCGCCAGCAGCCCAGGGATTCTGGGTGACACCGGGGAGCTGTTTTTT

j_call: TRBJ2-5
cdr3_length: 15
d_call: NA
clone_size: few
v_call: TRBV12-3/TRBV12-4
cdr3_aa: CASSLAGGSLETQYF
cdr3_nt: TGTGCCAGCAGTTTAGCCGGGGGTAGTCTGGAGACCCAGTACTTC

j_call: TRBJ2-1
cdr3_length: 15
d_call: TRBD1
clone_size: NA
v_call: TRBV12-3/TRBV12-4
cdr3_aa: CASSLAGGGGNEQFF
cdr3_nt: TGTGCCAGCAGTTTAGCAGGGGGCGGTGGGAATGAGCAGTTCTTC

j_call: TRBJ2-5
cdr3_length: 16
d_call: TRBD2
clone_size: NA
v_call: TRBV12-3/TRBV12-4
cdr3_aa: CASSLGSGGALETQYF
cdr3_nt: TGTGCCAGCAGTTTGGGTAGCGGGGGGGCCCTGGAGACCCAGTACTTC

j_call: TRBJ2-1
cdr3_length: 19
d_call: NA
clone_size: NA
v_call: TRBV20-1
cdr3_aa: CSARDWGDAGTAIYNEQFF
cdr3_nt: TGCAGTGCTAGAGACTGGGGGGACGCCGGGACAGCGATTTACAATGAGCAGTTCTTC

j_call: TRBJ2-7
cdr3_length: 14
d_call: NA
clone_size: few
v_call: TRBV14
cdr3_aa: CASSHRIGGAEQYF
cdr3_nt: TGTGCCAGCAGCCATAGAATTGGGGGAGCCGAGCAGTACTTC

j_call: TRBJ2-2
cdr3_length: 16
d_call: TRBD2
clone_size: NA
v_call: TRBV9
cdr3_aa: CASSESLAGNTGELFF
cdr3_nt: TGTGCCAGCAGCGAGTCATTAGCGGGGAACACCGGGGAGCTGTTTTTT

j_call: TRBJ2-2
cdr3_length: 15
d_call: NA
clone_size: NA
v_call: TRBV12-3/TRBV12-4
cdr3_aa: CASSFRGWYTGELFF
cdr3_nt: TGTGCCAGCAGTTTCAGGGGATGGTACACCGGGGAGCTGTTTTTT

j_call: TRBJ2-3
cdr3_length: 15
d_call: TRBD2
clone_size: NA
v_call: TRBV20-1
cdr3_aa: CSAARLAGGHDTQYF
cdr3_nt: TGCAGTGCTGCCCGGCTAGCGGGGGGGCACGATACGCAGTATTTT

j_call: TRBJ2-3
cdr3_length: 15
d_call: NA
clone_size: NA
v_call: TRBV6-5
cdr3_aa: CASRLQGPSTDTQYF
cdr3_nt: TGTGCCAGCAGATTACAGGGCCCTAGCACAGATACGCAGTATTTT

j_call: TRBJ2-1
cdr3_length: 16
d_call: NA
clone_size: NA
v_call: TRBV20-1
cdr3_aa: CSARVMGLARGDEQFF
cdr3_nt: TGCAGTGCTAGAGTCATGGGCCTAGCACGGGGCGATGAGCAGTTCTTC

j_call: TRBJ2-2
cdr3_length: 13
d_call: NA
clone_size: NA
v_call: TRBV29-1
cdr3_aa: CSVGTTNTGELFF
cdr3_nt: TGCAGCGTCGGAACTACGAACACCGGGGAGCTGTTTTTT

j_call: TRBJ2-7
cdr3_length: 12
d_call: NA
clone_size: NA
v_call: TRBV20-1
cdr3_aa: CSGTTDTYEQYF
cdr3_nt: TGCAGTGGGACTACCGATACCTACGAGCAGTACTTC

j_call: TRBJ1-6
cdr3_length: 14
d_call: NA
clone_size: few
v_call: TRBV5-1
cdr3_aa: CASSSRQRDSPLHF
cdr3_nt: TGCGCCAGCAGCTCCCGACAGCGCGATTCACCCCTCCACTTT

j_call: TRBJ1-4
cdr3_length: 16
d_call: NA
clone_size: few
v_call: TRBV14
cdr3_aa: CASSQDFRASGEKLFF
cdr3_nt: TGTGCCAGCAGCCAAGATTTTAGGGCATCAGGTGAAAAACTGTTTTTT

j_call: TRBJ2-3
cdr3_length: 15
d_call: NA
clone_size: few
v_call: TRBV5-1
cdr3_aa: CASSSDRLLTDTQYF
cdr3_nt: TGCGCCAGCAGCTCCGACAGACTCCTCACAGATACGCAGTATTTT

j_call: TRBJ2-3
cdr3_length: 19
d_call: NA
clone_size: NA
v_call: TRBV5-1
cdr3_aa: CASSLAGKRRTSGRDTQYF
cdr3_nt: TGCGCCAGCAGCTTGGCCGGTAAGAGGAGGACCTCTGGACGGGATACGCAGTATTTT

j_call: TRBJ1-5
cdr3_length: 20
d_call: NA
clone_size: NA
v_call: TRBV6-5
cdr3_aa: CASSSLGSGGQIGGNQPQHF
cdr3_nt: TGTGCCAGCAGTTCTTTGGGGTCCGGGGGTCAGATTGGGGGCAATCAGCCCCAGCATTTT

j_call: TRBJ1-4
cdr3_length: 15
d_call: TRBD1
clone_size: few
v_call: TRBV7-9
cdr3_aa: CASSSQGTANEKLFF
cdr3_nt: TGTGCCAGCAGCTCTCAGGGGACAGCCAATGAAAAACTGTTTTTT

j_call: TRBJ1-2
cdr3_length: 12
d_call: NA
clone_size: few
v_call: TRBV12-3/TRBV12-4
cdr3_aa: CASRLRNYGYTF
cdr3_nt: TGTGCCAGCAGATTACGAAACTATGGCTACACCTTC

j_call: TRBJ1-2
cdr3_length: 14
d_call: TRBD1
clone_size: NA
v_call: TRBV7-2
cdr3_aa: CASSKGQEESGYTF
cdr3_nt: TGTGCCAGCAGCAAGGGACAGGAAGAATCTGGTTACACCTTC

j_call: TRBJ2-1
cdr3_length: 16
d_call: TRBD2
clone_size: few
v_call: TRBV3-1
cdr3_aa: CASSQETSGLYNEQFF
cdr3_nt: TGTGCCAGCAGCCAAGAGACTAGCGGCCTATACAATGAGCAGTTCTTC

j_call: TRBJ1-2
cdr3_length: 17
d_call: TRBD1
clone_size: few
v_call: TRBV6-5
cdr3_aa: CASSYVGPKTGNYGYTF
cdr3_nt: TGTGCCAGCAGTTACGTCGGCCCAAAGACAGGGAACTATGGCTACACCTTC

j_call: TRBJ2-7
cdr3_length: 12
d_call: NA
clone_size: many
v_call: TRBV10-3
cdr3_aa: CAIQIFSYEQYF
cdr3_nt: TGTGCCATTCAGATCTTCTCCTACGAGCAGTACTTC

j_call: TRBJ2-3
cdr3_length: 18
d_call: TRBD2
clone_size: few
v_call: TRBV5-1
cdr3_aa: CASSLIGTSDLFTDTQYF
cdr3_nt: TGCGCCAGCAGCTTGATCGGGACTAGCGACCTATTCACAGATACGCAGTATTTT

j_call: TRBJ1-5
cdr3_length: 15
d_call: TRBD1
clone_size: NA
v_call: TRBV19
cdr3_aa: CASSTGQDSNQPQHF
cdr3_nt: TGTGCCAGTAGTACCGGACAGGATAGCAATCAGCCCCAGCATTTT

j_call: TRBJ2-5
cdr3_length: 15
d_call: TRBD1
clone_size: NA
v_call: TRBV7-2
cdr3_aa: CASRSQGALGNEQYF
cdr3_nt: TGTGCCAGCAGATCACAGGGGGCCCTTGGGAATGAGCAGTACTTC

j_call: TRBJ2-1
cdr3_length: 15
d_call: NA
clone_size: many
v_call: TRBV18
cdr3_aa: CASSPPQYSYNEQFF
cdr3_nt: TGTGCCAGCTCACCACCCCAATACTCCTACAATGAGCAGTTCTTC

j_call: TRBJ1-5
cdr3_length: 14
d_call: TRBD1
clone_size: NA
v_call: TRBV28
cdr3_aa: CASGQGCCNQPQHF
cdr3_nt: TGTGCCAGCGGACAGGGATGTTGCAATCAGCCCCAGCATTTT

j_call: TRBJ2-1
cdr3_length: 11
d_call: NA
clone_size: few
v_call: TRBV12-3/TRBV12-4
cdr3_aa: CASRGPGLQFF
cdr3_nt: TGTGCCAGCAGGGGCCCGGGGCTCCAGTTCTTC

j_call: TRBJ2-1
cdr3_length: 13
d_call: NA
clone_size: many
v_call: TRBV27
cdr3_aa: CASSLREYNEQFF
cdr3_nt: TGTGCCAGCAGCTTGAGGGAGTACAATGAGCAGTTCTTC

j_call: TRBJ2-5
cdr3_length: 14
d_call: NA
clone_size: once
v_call: TRBV4-3
cdr3_aa: CASSQTGTPMEQYF
cdr3_nt: TGCGCCAGCAGCCAAACCGGGACCCCTATGGAGCAGTACTTC

j_call: TRBJ1-5
cdr3_length: 15
d_call: NA
clone_size: many
v_call: TRBV7-2
cdr3_aa: CASSLETGRNQPQHF
cdr3_nt: TGTGCCAGCAGCTTAGAAACGGGCCGCAATCAGCCCCAGCATTTT

j_call: TRBJ2-2
cdr3_length: 13
d_call: NA
clone_size: NA
v_call: TRBV20-1
cdr3_aa: CSARVPNTGELFF
cdr3_nt: TGCAGTGCTAGAGTCCCTAACACCGGGGAGCTGTTTTTT

j_call: TRBJ2-7
cdr3_length: 12
d_call: NA
clone_size: few
v_call: TRBV20-1
cdr3_aa: CSAREQGYEQYF
cdr3_nt: TGCAGTGCTAGAGAACAGGGATACGAGCAGTACTTC

j_call: TRBJ1-1
cdr3_length: 16
d_call: TRBD1
clone_size: few
v_call: TRBV3-1
cdr3_aa: CASSQGSGGGKTEAFF
cdr3_nt: TGTGCCAGCAGCCAAGGGTCAGGGGGAGGAAAAACTGAAGCTTTCTTT

j_call: TRBJ1-1
cdr3_length: 15
d_call: TRBD1
clone_size: NA
v_call: TRBV7-8
cdr3_aa: CASSATTGIITEAFF
cdr3_nt: TGTGCCAGCAGCGCCACGACAGGGATTATCACTGAAGCTTTCTTT

j_call: TRBJ1-5
cdr3_length: 14
d_call: NA
clone_size: NA
v_call: TRBV7-2
cdr3_aa: CASSSAGGNQPQHF
cdr3_nt: TGTGCCAGCAGCTCTGCAGGGGGCAATCAGCCCCAGCATTTT

j_call: TRBJ2-3
cdr3_length: 17
d_call: TRBD2
clone_size: NA
v_call: TRBV4-2
cdr3_aa: CASSQDPSGGYTDTQYF
cdr3_nt: TGTGCCAGCAGCCAAGATCCTAGCGGGGGGTACACAGATACGCAGTATTTT

j_call: TRBJ1-2
cdr3_length: 15
d_call: NA
clone_size: NA
v_call: TRBV12-3/TRBV12-4
cdr3_aa: CASNQPEGSNYGYTF
cdr3_nt: TGTGCCAGCAATCAACCTGAGGGCAGCAACTATGGCTACACCTTC